One sample yielded the 21 T cell receptor beta chains listed below, sequenced in a study of cytomegalovirus exposure and HLA in healthy donors. The PCR ran on 60 Vbeta and 13 Jbeta primers. Repertoires were generated with immunoSEQ multiplex PCR, while TCRdb's copy carries only in-frame clones and drops some. Of about 270,000 clones in the sample, roughly 85% were seen once. Material: PBMCs. The receptor source for this set is a man aged 35-49 years in good health and CMV-seropositive.

This clone was counted once. The chain recombines TRBV27 with TRBJ2-5, with 12 bases aligning to TRBD2. The DNA end is a closer match to TRBJ2-7, so the J assignment may be wrong. This CDR3 spans 15 amino acids. CDR1 is MNHEY and CDR2 is SMNVEV in the germline V gene (reference sequence). In DNA form, the CDR3 reads TGTGCCAGCAGTCTCAGACTAGCGGGAGTGTACGAGCAGTACTTC. Translated: CASSLRLAGVYEQYF.

CDR3 DNA sequence: TGCGCCAGCAGCTTGTTTTCAATCCAGGGTGTACTTAGAGGTGGGCTTTACAATGAGCAGTTCTTC. Translated, it gives CASSLFSIQGVLRGGLYNEQFF. This chain joins TRBV5-1 and TRBJ2-1; possibly TRBD1 for D (5 bases). Germline V gene lookup returns CDR1 SGHRS and CDR2 YFSETQ. The CDR3 totals 22 residues. V was pared by 1 base and J by 4 bases, with 33 bases between. Full variable domain (rest looked up from reference TRBV5-1 and TRBJ2-1): KAGVTQTPRYLIKTRGQQVTLSCSPISGHRSVSWYQQTPGQGLQFLFEYFSETQRNKGNFPGRFSGRQFSNSRSEMNVSTLELGDSALYLCASSLFSIQGVLRGGLYNEQFFGPGTRLTVL.

V usage is TRBV6-5 and J usage is TRBJ2-1; D may be TRBD1 (5 bases). This CDR3 region has 14 residues. In germline, CDR1 is MNHEY, CDR2 SVGAGI. Between the trimmed V and J ends, which lost 6 bases and 8 bases, there was a span of 17 bases. The DNA for the CDR3 is TGTGCCAGCAGAAGTTTCCAGGGAATCCATGAGCAGTTCTTC. Its translation is CASRSFQGIHEQFF.

This chain uses TRBV27 with TRBJ1-5, with D hard to call. CDR1 MNHEY and CDR2 SMNVEV come from the germline V gene (reference sequence). The V and J ends lost 4 bases and 9 bases respectively, with 19 bases between them. The CDR3 contains 15 residues. The CDR3 nucleotides are TGTGCCAGCAGTTCCATAAAGTCCAGGTGGGCGCCCCAGCATTTT. This gives the protein CASSSIKSRWAPQHF.

J is TRBJ1-2 and V is TRBV28, with 9 bases lining up with TRBD1. Germline V gene lookup returns CDR1 MDHEN and CDR2 SYDVKM. V gave up 8 bases and J gave up 2 bases; unmatched junction bases: 3. The CDR3 is made up of 13 amino acids. The CDR3 here is CASWTGENYGYTF. CDR3 in DNA: TGTGCCAGCTGGACAGGGGAAAACTATGGCTACACCTTC.

The rearrangement uses TRBV6-4 and TRBJ2-1; 7 nucleotides match TRBD1. CDR1 and CDR2 (germline): MRHNA, SNTAGT. After removal of 5 bases from V and 5 bases from J, the junction contained 6 bases not matched to a gene. This CDR3 has 14 amino acids. The CDR3 is CASSTDRLDNEQFF. In nucleotides, the CDR3 is TGTGCCAGCAGTACGGACAGGTTGGACAATGAGCAGTTCTTC.

The chain combines TRBV14 with TRBJ2-1; 9 bases are shared with TRBD1. Trimming took 4 bases from V and 6 from J; bases not matched to a gene: 4. This CDR3 comprises 14 residues. CDR1 SGHDN and CDR2 FVKESK come from the germline V gene. This chain's CDR3 is CASSRRTGVNEQFF. CDR3 in DNA: TGTGCCAGCAGCCGTCGGACAGGGGTCAATGAGCAGTTCTTC.

V and J are TRBV27 and TRBJ2-3; the match to TRBD1 covers 9 bases. The CDR3 runs to 18 residues. Germline loops: CDR1 MNHEY, CDR2 SMNVEV (reference sequence). Losses at the gene ends were 3 bases for V and 0 bases for J; bases not matched to a gene: 10. The CDR3 DNA reads as TGTGCCAGCAGTTTTAGGAAAGGGACAGGGACTAGCACAGATACGCAGTATTTT. Its translation is CASSFRKGTGTSTDTQYF.

The genes are TRBV7-8 and TRBJ1-2; TRBD1 aligns across 8 bases. Germline assignment: CDR1 SGHVS and CDR2 FQNEAQ. The CDR3 has 16 amino acids. Trimming at V came to 2 bases and at J to 10 bases, leaving 15 bases not matched to a gene. The CDR3 region has the DNA TGTGCCAGCAGCTTAATCCTAGACAGGGGCATGCCTATCTACACCTTC. Its translation is CASSLILDRGMPIYTF.

The CDR3 nucleotides are TGTGCCAGCACCCTCTTCGGGGACAGGGGAGCTGAAAAACTGTTTTTT. It is translated as CASTLFGDRGAEKLFF. The rearrangement uses TRBV7-9 and TRBJ1-4; 10 positions agree with TRBD1. Germline CDR1 and CDR2: SEHNR and FQNEAQ (reference sequence). J was trimmed by 7 bases and V by 7 bases; bases with no gene match: 12. The CDR3 loop spans 16 amino acids.

This rearrangement joins TRBV7-3 to TRBJ2-4; 7 bases map to TRBD1. There are 12 residues in the CDR3. After removal of 5 bases from V and 8 bases from J, the junction contained 3 bases not matched to a gene. Germline V gene sequence: CDR1 SGHTA, CDR2 FQGTGA. CDR3 protein: CASSATGDIQYF. CDR3 nucleotide sequence: TGTGCCAGCAGCGCCACAGGGGACATTCAGTACTTC. The whole variable domain, remainder taken from reference TRBV7-3 and TRBJ2-4, is GAGVSQTPSNKVTEKGKYVELRCDPISGHTALYWYRQSLGQGPEFLIYFQGTGAADDSGLPNDRFFAVRPEGSVSTLKIQRTERGDSAVYLCASSATGDIQYFGAGTRLSVL.

The rearrangement uses TRBV7-2 and TRBJ2-7, with D hard to call. Germline CDR1 SGHTA, CDR2 FQGNSA. Trimming removed 6 bases at V and 4 bases at J, with 10 bases between. The CDR3 sequence is 12 residues long. The CDR3 reads CASSLTRYEQYF. CDR3 coding DNA: TGTGCCAGCAGTCTTACTCGGTACGAGCAGTACTTC.

CDR3 sequence: CASSERGGYEQYF. The CDR3 coding sequence is TGTGCCAGCAGTGAACGGGGGGGATACGAGCAGTACTTC. The rearrangement joins TRBV2 to TRBJ2-7, with 8 nucleotides matching TRBD2. The CDR3 sequence is 13 residues long. V shed 2 bases, J shed 4 bases, and the junction held 1 base outside the gene matches. Germline-derived CDR1 and CDR2 are SNHLY and FYNNEI.

V is TRBV6-1 and J is TRBJ2-7; weak D call: TRBD2 (6 bases). The CDR3 is made up of 15 amino acids. Trimming pared 4 bases from V and 0 bases from J, leaving 13 bases between. The germline V gene encodes CDR1 MNHNS and CDR2 SASEGT. The CDR3 DNA reads as TGTGCCAGCAGTGGCCCGGGAGCGCTCTCCTACGAGCAGTACTTC. Translation: CASSGPGALSYEQYF.

The chain recombines TRBV21-1 with TRBJ1-5; the table assigns TRBD1, which was not confirmed against the DNA. TRBV21-1 is a documented pseudogene. The length of the CDR3 is 16 residues. The CDR3 here is CASSKVRQGSNQPQHF. CDR3 DNA: TGTGCCAGCAGCAAAGTCAGACAGGGTAGCAATCAGCCCCAGCATTTT.

The rearrangement joins TRBV9 to TRBJ2-5, with 9 nucleotides matching TRBD1. Judging by the DNA end, TRBJ2-7 fits better; the J call may be wrong. The CDR3 is 14 amino acids. The germline V gene has CDR1 SGDLS and CDR2 YYNGEE. The DNA for the CDR3 is TGTGCCAGCAGCGAATGGGACAGGGACGACGAGCAGTACTTC. Translating it yields CASSEWDRDDEQYF.

V and J are TRBV6-5 and TRBJ1-1; a weak D match, TRBD1 (5 bases). Trimming cost V 4 bases and J 1 base, with 10 bases left between them. The germline V gene encodes CDR1 MNHEY and CDR2 SVGAGI. The CDR3 covers 14 residues. CDR3 loop: CASSWVGENTEAFF. The CDR3 DNA reads as TGTGCCAGCAGTTGGGTAGGGGAGAACACTGAAGCTTTCTTT.

CDR3 sequence: CASSLLRGTSGTSADTQYF. The DNA for the CDR3 is TGTGCCAGCAGCTTGCTTAGAGGGACGTCTGGGACTAGCGCAGATACGCAGTATTTT. The chain joins TRBV7-3 to TRBJ2-3; 10 nucleotides align to TRBD2. V gave up 3 bases and J gave up 4 bases; unmatched junction bases: 16. The CDR3 spans 19 residues. Germline V lookup: CDR1 SGHTA, CDR2 FQGTGA.

The CDR3 region has the DNA TGTGCCAGCCTTGGGAGCGACTCCTACGAGCAGTACTTC. As protein: CASLGSDSYEQYF. The rearrangement links TRBV18 to TRBJ2-7; D possibly corresponds to TRBD2 (5 bases). In germline, CDR1 is KGHSH, CDR2 LQKENI. This CDR3 comprises 13 residues. Trimming took 8 bases from V and 0 from J, leaving 11 bases between them.

The rearrangement links TRBV7-2 to TRBJ2-7; TRBD1 matches at 9 bases. The V gene's germline CDR1 is SGHTA and CDR2 FQGNSA. The CDR3 consists of 15 residues. V lost 5 bases, J lost 3 bases, and 8 bases stayed unmatched. The CDR3: CASSVGTGILYEQYF. CDR3 DNA sequence: TGTGCCAGCAGCGTAGGGACAGGGATACTCTACGAGCAGTACTTC. The variable domain in full, completed from reference TRBV7-2 and TRBJ2-7, reads GAGVSQSPSNKVTEKGKDVELRCDPISGHTALYWYRQSLGQGLEFLIYFQGNSAPDKSGLPSDRFSAERTGGSVSTLTIQRTQQEDSAVYLCASSVGTGILYEQYFGPGTRLTVT.

The chain couples TRBV11-3 to TRBJ2-5, with 10 bases lining up with TRBD2. Germline-derived CDR1 and CDR2 are SGHNT and YENEEA. Unmatched junction bases numbered 14, after V lost 5 bases and J lost 2 bases. CDR3 size: 18 residues. The CDR3 spells CASSGPKREGALQETQYF. The CDR3 coding sequence is TGTGCCAGCAGCGGGCCGAAGCGGGAGGGAGCTTTGCAAGAGACCCAGTACTTC.